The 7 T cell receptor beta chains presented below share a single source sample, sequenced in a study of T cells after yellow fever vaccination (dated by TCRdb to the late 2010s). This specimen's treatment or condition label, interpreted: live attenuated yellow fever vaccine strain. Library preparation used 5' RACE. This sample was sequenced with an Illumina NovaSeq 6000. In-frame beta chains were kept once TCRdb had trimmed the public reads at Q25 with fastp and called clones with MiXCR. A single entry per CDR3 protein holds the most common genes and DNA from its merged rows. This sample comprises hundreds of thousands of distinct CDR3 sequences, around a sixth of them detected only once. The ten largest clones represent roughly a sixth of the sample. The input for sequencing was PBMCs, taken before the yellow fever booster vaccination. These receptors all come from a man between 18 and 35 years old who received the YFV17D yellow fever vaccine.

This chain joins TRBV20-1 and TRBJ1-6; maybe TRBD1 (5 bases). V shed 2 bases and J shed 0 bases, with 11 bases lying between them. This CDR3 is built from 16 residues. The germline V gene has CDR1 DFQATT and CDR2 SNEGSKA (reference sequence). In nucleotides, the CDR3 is TGCAGTGCTAGACGCCGGGGGAGCTCCTATAATTCACCCCTCCACTTT. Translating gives CSARRRGSSYNSPLHF.

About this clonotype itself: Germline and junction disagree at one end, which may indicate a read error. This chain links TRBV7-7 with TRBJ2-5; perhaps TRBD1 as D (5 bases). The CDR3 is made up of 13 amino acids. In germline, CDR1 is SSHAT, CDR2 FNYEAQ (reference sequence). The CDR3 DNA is TGTGCTAGCAGTATTGACAGCCAAGAGACCCAGTACTTC. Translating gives CASSIDSQETQYF. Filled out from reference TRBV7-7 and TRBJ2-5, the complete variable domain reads GAGVSQSPRYKVTKRGQDVTLRCDPISSHATLYWYQQALGQGPEFLTYFNYEAQPDKSGLPSDRFSAERPEGSISTLTIQRTEQRDSAMYRCASSIDSQETQYFGPGTRLLVL.

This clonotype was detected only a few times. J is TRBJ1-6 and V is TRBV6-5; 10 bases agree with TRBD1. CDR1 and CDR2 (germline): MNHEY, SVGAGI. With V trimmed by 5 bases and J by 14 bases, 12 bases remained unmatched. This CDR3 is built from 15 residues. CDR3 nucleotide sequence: TGTGCCAGCAGTCCCCCCAGGGACAGGGGCTCGACCCTCCACTTT. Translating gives CASSPPRDRGSTLHF.

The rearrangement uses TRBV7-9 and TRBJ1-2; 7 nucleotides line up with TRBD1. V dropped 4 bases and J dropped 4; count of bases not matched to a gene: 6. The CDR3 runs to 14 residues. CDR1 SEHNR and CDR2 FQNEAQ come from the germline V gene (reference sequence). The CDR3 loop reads CASSWEQGFYGYTF. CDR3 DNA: TGTGCCAGCAGCTGGGAACAGGGGTTCTATGGCTACACCTTC.

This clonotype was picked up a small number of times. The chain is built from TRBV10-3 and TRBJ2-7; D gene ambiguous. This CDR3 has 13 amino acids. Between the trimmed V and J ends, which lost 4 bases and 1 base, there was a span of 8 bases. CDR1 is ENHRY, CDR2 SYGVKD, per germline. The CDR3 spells CAISAASSYEQYV. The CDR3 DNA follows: TGTGCCATCAGTGCAGCGAGTTCCTACGAGCAGTACGTC.

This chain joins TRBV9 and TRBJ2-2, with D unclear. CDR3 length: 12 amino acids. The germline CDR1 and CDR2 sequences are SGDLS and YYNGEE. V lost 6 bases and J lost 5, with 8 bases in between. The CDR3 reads CASTARTGELFF. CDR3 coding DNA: TGTGCCAGCACCGCGAGGACCGGGGAGCTGTTTTTT.

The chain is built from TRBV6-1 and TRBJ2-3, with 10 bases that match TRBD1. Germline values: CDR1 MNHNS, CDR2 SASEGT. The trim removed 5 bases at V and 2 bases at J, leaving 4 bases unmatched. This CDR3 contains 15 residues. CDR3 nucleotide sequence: TGTGCCAGCAGTCCCGGGACAGGGGCCACAGATACGCAGTATTTT. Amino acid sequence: CASSPGTGATDTQYF.